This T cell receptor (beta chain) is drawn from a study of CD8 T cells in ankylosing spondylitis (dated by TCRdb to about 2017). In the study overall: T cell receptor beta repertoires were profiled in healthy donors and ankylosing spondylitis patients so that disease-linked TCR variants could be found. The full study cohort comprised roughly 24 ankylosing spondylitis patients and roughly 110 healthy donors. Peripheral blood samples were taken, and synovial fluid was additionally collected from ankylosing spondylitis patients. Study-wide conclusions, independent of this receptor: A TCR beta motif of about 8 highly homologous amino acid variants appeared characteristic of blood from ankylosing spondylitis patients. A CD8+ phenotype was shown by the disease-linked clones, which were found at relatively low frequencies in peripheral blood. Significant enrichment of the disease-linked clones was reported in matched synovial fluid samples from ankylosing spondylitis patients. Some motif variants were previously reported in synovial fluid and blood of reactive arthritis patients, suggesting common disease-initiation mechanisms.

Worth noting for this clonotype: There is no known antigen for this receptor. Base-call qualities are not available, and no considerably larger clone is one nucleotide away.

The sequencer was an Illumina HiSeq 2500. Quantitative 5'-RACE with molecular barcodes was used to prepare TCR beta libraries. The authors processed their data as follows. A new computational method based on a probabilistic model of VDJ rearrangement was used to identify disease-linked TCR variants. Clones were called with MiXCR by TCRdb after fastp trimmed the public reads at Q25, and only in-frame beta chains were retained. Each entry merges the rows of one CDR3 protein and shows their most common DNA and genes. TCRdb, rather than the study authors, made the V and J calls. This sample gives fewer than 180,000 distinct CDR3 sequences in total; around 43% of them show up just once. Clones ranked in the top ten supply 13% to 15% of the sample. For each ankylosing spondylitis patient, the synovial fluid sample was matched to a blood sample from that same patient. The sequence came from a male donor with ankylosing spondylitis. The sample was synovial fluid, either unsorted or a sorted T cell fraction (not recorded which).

The nucleotide sequence is given as TGTGCCAGCAGTTTAGCGGGAGGAAACTATGGCTACACCTTC. Its protein reads: CASSLAGGNYGYTF. The receptor chain draws on TRBV12-3 or TRBV12-4 and TRBJ1-2; the D gene remains uncertain. Including cysteine and phenylalanine, the CDR3 has 14 amino acids. The entry retains the CDR3 DNA only, 42 bases that are in frame from base 1. At the junction V is shortened by 0 bases and J by 2 bases, with 7 bases in between.